These 10 T cell receptor beta chains originate from one sample sequenced in a study of human T cells and chemical hapten exposure. This sample's time point: pre-sensitization, week 0. The treatment denotes: therapeutic diphenylcyclopropenone sensitization with weekly scalp DPC. Each CDR3 protein is one row after TCRdb ran MiXCR on the RACE reads. The data show about 74,000 distinct CDR3 sequences, approximately 14% seen once. Source: whole blood, taken in connection with sensitization to the hapten diphenylcyclopropenone (DPC). Receptor source: a woman in her fifties or sixties with alopecia areata. Some clones in this sample may be carry-over from other donors' samples.

This clonotype was detected a few times. The J gene is TRBJ2-3, the V gene TRBV27; D is possibly TRBD2 (7 bases). Germline-derived CDR1 and CDR2 are MNHEY and SMNVEV (reference sequence). Trimming took off 1 base at V and 5 bases at J, with 16 bases between the two ends. CDR3 size: 16 residues. CDR3: CASSLLGGRAGDTQYF. CDR3 sequence (DNA): TGTGCCAGCAGTTTATTAGGGGGGAGGGCCGGAGATACGCAGTATTTT.

The chain couples TRBV29-1 to TRBJ2-5, with D unclear. Germline CDR1 is SQVTM and CDR2 is ANQGSEA. This CDR3 is built from 14 residues. Trimming took off 0 bases at V and 5 bases at J, with 13 bases between the two ends. CDR3 nucleotide sequence: TGCAGCGTTGAAGACCTGGGTTATACGGAGACCCAGTACTTC. Its protein is CSVEDLGYTETQYF.

This chain links TRBV27 with TRBJ2-3; D may be TRBD2 (5 bases). Trimming took off 4 bases at V and 9 bases at J, with 14 bases between the two ends. Per the germline V gene, CDR1 is MNHEY and CDR2 is SMNVEV (reference sequence). CDR3 size: 13 residues. For the CDR3, the DNA is TGTGCCAGCAGTTCTGCAGGACGGGGAACGCAGTATTTT. This translates into CASSSAGRGTQYF.

The rearrangement links TRBV12-3 or TRBV12-4 to TRBJ2-1, with TRBD2 identical over 12 bases. This CDR3 spans 16 amino acids. V gave up 3 bases and J gave up 8 bases; unmatched junction bases: 8. The CDR3 region is CASSFRLAGASDEQFF. The CDR3 DNA follows: TGTGCCAGCAGTTTCCGACTAGCGGGAGCTAGCGATGAGCAGTTCTTC.

The table lists this clonotype with a few counts. The chain has TRBV7-2 and TRBJ2-7; possible D gene TRBD1, 5 bases. Germline lookup yields CDR1 SGHTA and CDR2 FQGNSA. Trimming left V 5 bases short and J 4 bases short, with 9 bases between. The CDR3 runs 12 residues. The CDR3 DNA is TGTGCCAGCAGCACAGGAACTTACGAGCAGTACTTC. Its translation is CASSTGTYEQYF.

This clonotype has just a few counts. The chain combines TRBV10-2 with TRBJ2-2; 7 nucleotides agree with TRBD2. V dropped 0 bases and J dropped 4; count of bases not matched to a gene: 5. The CDR3 is 16 amino acids. Per germline, CDR1 WSHSY and CDR2 SAAADI. CDR3 in DNA: TGCGCCAGCAGTGAGTCGTTGGGGAGGGGCACCGGGGAGCTGTTTTTT. Translation gives CASSESLGRGTGELFF.

This clonotype was observed a handful of times. This sequence joins TRBV29-1 and TRBJ2-1, with 11 bases matching TRBD2. V was pared by 5 bases and J by 4 bases, with 7 bases of the junction left unmatched. Germline CDR1 SQVTM, CDR2 ANQGSEA. This CDR3 spans 15 amino acids. The CDR3 region has the DNA TGCAGCGTTCGGTCGACTAGCGGGAAATACAATGAGCAGTTCTTC. Translating it yields CSVRSTSGKYNEQFF.

The chain carries TRBV4-2 and TRBJ2-3; 7 nucleotides line up with TRBD1. Germline CDR1 LGHNA, CDR2 YNFKEQ. The CDR3 totals 17 residues. Unmatched junction bases numbered 10, after V lost 0 bases and J lost 4 bases. DNA of the CDR3: TGTGCCAGCAGCCAAGATCTCGCGACAGGGCGCCCAGATACGCAGTATTTT. Residues: CASSQDLATGRPDTQYF.

In regard to this clonotype: The junction departs from the called germline gene at one end, perhaps through a read error. The gene calls are TRBV29-1 and TRBJ2-3; 15 bases are shared with TRBD2. This CDR3 spans 14 amino acids. The germline V gene encodes CDR1 SQVTM and CDR2 ANQGSEA. The CDR3 is CSGGLAGGTDTQYF. CDR3 DNA: TGCAGCGGGGGACTAGCGGGAGGCACAGATACCCAGTATTTT.

Written as DNA, the CDR3 is TGTGCCAGCAGTGAAGCCCAGGTCCGGGAGACCCAGTACTTC. It is translated as CASSEAQVRETQYF. The genes are TRBV2 and TRBJ2-5; D is unresolved. V dropped 0 bases and J dropped 5 bases, with 10 bases sitting between them. The length of the CDR3 is 14 residues. CDR1 SNHLY and CDR2 FYNNEI come from the germline V gene.